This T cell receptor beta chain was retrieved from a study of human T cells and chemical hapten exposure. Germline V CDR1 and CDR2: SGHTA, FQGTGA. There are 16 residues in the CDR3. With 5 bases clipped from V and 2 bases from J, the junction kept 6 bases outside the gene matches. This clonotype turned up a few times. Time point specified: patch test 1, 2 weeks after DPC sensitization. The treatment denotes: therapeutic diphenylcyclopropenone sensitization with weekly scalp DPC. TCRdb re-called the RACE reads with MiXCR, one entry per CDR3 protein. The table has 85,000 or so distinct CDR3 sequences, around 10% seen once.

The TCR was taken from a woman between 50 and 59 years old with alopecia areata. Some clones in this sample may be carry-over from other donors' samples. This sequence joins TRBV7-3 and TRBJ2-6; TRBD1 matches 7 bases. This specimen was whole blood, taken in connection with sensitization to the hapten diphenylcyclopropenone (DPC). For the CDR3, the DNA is TGTGCCAGCAGCCCTGGGACAGCGACTGGGGCCAACGTCCTGACTTTC. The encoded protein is CASSPGTATGANVLTF.